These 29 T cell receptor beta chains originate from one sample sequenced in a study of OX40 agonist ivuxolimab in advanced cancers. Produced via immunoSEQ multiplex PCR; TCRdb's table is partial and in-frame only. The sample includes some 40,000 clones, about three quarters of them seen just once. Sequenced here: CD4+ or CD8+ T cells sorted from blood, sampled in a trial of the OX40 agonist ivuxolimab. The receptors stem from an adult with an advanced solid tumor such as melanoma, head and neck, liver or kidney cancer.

The CDR3 DNA is TGTGCCAGCAGCTTAACGGGTACCGGGGAGCTGTTTTTT. This codes for CASSLTGTGELFF. The chain is built from TRBV7-3 and TRBJ2-2; no clear D gene. Germline values: CDR1 SGHTA, CDR2 FQGTGA. This CDR3 has 13 amino acids. V lost 0 bases, J lost 5 bases, and 4 bases lay in between.

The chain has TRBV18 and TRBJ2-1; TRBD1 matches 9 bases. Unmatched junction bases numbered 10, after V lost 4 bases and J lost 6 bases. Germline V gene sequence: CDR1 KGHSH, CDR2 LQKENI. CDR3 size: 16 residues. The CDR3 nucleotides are TGTGCCAGCTCACAAACAGGGGGCAGACGAATCAATGAGCAGTTCTTC. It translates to CASSQTGGRRINEQFF. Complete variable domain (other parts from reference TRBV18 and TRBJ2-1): NAGVMQNPRHLVRRRGQEARLRCSPMKGHSHVYWYRQLPEEGLKFMVYLQKENIIDESGMPKERFSAEFPKEGPSILRIQQVVRGDSAAYFCASSQTGGRRINEQFFGPGTRLTVL.

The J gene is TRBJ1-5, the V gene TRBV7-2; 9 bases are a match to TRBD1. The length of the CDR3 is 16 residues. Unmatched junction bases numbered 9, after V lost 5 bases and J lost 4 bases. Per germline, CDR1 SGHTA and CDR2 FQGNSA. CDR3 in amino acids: CASSPDGTGKNQPQHF. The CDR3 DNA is TGTGCCAGCAGCCCTGATGGGACAGGGAAAAATCAGCCCCAGCATTTT.

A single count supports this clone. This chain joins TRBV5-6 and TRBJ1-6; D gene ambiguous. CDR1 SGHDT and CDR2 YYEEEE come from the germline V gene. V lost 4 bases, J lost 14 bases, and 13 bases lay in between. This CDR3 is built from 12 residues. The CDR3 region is CASSRPPSALHF. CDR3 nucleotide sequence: TGTGCCAGCAGCCGTCCTCCCTCAGCCCTCCACTTT. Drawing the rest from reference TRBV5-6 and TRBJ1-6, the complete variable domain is DAGVTQSPTHLIKTRGQQVTLRCSPKSGHDTVSWYQQALGQGPQFIFQYYEEEERQRGNFPDRFSGHQFPNYSSELNVNALLLGDSALYLCASSRPPSALHFGNGTRLTVT.

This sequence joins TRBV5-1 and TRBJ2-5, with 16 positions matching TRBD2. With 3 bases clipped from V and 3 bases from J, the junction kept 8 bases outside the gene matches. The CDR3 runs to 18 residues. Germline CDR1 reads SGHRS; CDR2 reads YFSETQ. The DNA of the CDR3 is TGCGCCAGCAGCTCAGGGACTAGCGGGAGGGCCATCGAAGAGACCCAGTACTTC. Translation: CASSSGTSGRAIEETQYF.

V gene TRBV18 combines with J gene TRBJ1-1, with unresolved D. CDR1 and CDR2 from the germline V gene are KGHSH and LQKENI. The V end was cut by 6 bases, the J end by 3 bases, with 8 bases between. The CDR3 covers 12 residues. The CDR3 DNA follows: TGTGCCAGCTCCACGGCGGACACTGAAGCTTTCTTT. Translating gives CASSTADTEAFF.

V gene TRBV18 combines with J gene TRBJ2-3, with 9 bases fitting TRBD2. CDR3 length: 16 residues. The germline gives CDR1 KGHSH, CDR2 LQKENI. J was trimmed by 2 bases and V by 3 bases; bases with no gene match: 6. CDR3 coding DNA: TGTGCCAGCTCACCCCGACTAGCGGACACCACAGATACGCAGTATTTT. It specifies CASSPRLADTTDTQYF.

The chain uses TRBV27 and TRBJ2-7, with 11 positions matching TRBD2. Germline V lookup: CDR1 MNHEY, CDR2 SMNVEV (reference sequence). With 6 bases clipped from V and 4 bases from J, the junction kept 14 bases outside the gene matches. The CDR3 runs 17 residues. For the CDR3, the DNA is TGTGCCAGCAGCCCGGGCCGCGGGACTAGCGGAACATACGAGCAGTACTTC. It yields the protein CASSPGRGTSGTYEQYF.

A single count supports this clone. Here the CDR3 DNA reads TGTGCCAGCAGCCAAGGAGGACTAGTCAACTCCTACAATGAGCAGTTCTTC. Residues: CASSQGGLVNSYNEQFF. The chain uses TRBV14 and TRBJ2-1; 7 bases align to TRBD2. Germline-derived CDR1 and CDR2 are SGHDN and FVKESK. The CDR3 length is 17 residues. After removal of 1 base from V and 0 bases from J, the junction contained 6 bases not matched to a gene.

The CDR3 here is CASSPDAGADNSPLHF. The CDR3 DNA reads as TGCGCCAGCAGCCCGGATGCCGGGGCGGATAATTCACCCCTCCACTTT. The J gene is TRBJ1-6, the V gene TRBV5-1; TRBD1 might be the D (5 bases). The CDR3 spans 16 residues. The germline V and J ends were trimmed by 4 bases and 5 bases, with 16 bases remaining between them. The germline V gene encodes CDR1 SGHRS and CDR2 YFSETQ.

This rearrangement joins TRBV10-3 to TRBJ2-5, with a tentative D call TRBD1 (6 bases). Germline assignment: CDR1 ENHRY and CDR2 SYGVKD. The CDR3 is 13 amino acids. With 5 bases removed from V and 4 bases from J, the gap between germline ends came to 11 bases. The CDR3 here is CAISYGQPETQYF. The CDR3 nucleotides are TGTGCCATCAGTTATGGACAGCCAGAGACCCAGTACTTC.

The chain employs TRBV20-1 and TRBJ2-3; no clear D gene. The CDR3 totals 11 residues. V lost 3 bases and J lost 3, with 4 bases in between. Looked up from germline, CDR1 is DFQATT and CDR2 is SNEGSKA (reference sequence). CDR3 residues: CSASITDTQYF. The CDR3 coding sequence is TGCAGTGCTAGCATTACAGATACGCAGTATTTT.

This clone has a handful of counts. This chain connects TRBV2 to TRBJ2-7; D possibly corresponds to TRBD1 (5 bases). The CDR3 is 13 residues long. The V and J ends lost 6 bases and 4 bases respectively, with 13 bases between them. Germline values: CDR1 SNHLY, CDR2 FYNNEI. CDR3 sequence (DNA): TGTGCCAGCAGGACGACAGATTATTACGAGCAGTACTTC. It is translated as CASRTTDYYEQYF.

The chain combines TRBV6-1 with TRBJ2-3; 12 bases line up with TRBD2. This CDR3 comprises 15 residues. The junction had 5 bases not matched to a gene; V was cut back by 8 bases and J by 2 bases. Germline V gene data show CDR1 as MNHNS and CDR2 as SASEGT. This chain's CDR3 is CASARLAGDTDTQYF. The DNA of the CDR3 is TGTGCCAGCGCTAGACTAGCGGGAGACACAGATACGCAGTATTTT.

In DNA, the CDR3 is TGTGCCAGCAGTTACGGACAGGGGGGCTACGAGCAGTACTTC. Its protein product is CASSYGQGGYEQYF. V and J are TRBV6-5 and TRBJ2-5, with 10 bases matching TRBD1. The J call is doubtful: the DNA matches TRBJ2-7 better. The CDR3 has 14 amino acids. Looked up from germline, CDR1 is MNHEY and CDR2 is SVGAGI.

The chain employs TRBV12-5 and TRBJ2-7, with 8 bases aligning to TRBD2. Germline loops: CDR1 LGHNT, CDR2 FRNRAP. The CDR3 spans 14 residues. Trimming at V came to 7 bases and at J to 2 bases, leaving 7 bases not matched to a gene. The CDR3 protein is CASAFSGITYEQYF. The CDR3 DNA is TGTGCTAGTGCCTTTAGCGGGATCACCTACGAGCAGTACTTC.

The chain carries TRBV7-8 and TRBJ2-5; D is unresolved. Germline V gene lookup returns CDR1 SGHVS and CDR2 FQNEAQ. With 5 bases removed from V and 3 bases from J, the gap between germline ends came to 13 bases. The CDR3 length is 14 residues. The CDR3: CASSPGRREETQYF. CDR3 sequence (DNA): TGTGCCAGCAGCCCTGGACGAAGGGAAGAGACCCAGTACTTC.

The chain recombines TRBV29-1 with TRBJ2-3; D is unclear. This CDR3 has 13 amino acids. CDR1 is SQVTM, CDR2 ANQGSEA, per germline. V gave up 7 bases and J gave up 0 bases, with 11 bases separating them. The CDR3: CSAQWASTDTQYF. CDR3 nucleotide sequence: TGCAGCGCCCAATGGGCGAGCACAGATACGCAGTATTTT.

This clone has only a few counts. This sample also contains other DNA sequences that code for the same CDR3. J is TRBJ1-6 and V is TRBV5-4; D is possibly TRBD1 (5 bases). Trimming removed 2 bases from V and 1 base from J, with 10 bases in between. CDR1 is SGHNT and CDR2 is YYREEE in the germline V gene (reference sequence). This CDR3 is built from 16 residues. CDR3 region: CASSLRGGSYNSPLHF. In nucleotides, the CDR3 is TGTGCCAGCAGCTTACGGGGGGGATCCTATAATTCACCCCTCCACTTT.

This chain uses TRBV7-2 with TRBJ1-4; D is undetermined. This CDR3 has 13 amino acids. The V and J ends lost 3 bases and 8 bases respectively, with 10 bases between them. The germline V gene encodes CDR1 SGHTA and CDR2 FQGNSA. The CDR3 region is CASSLELGEKLFF. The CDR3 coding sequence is TGTGCCAGCAGCTTGGAGTTGGGGGAAAAACTGTTTTTT.

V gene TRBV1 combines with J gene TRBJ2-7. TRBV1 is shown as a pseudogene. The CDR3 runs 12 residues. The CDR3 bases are TGCACCAGCAGCCTCCGATGCTACGAGCAGTACTTC. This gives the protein CTSSLRCYEQYF.

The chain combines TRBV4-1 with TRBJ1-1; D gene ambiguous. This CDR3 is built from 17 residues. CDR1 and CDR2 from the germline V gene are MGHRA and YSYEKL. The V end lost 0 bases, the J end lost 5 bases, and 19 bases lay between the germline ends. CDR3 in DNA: TGCGCCAGCAGCCAAGATGGTTACCCGGGAACGAAAACTGAAGCTTTCTTT. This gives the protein CASSQDGYPGTKTEAFF.

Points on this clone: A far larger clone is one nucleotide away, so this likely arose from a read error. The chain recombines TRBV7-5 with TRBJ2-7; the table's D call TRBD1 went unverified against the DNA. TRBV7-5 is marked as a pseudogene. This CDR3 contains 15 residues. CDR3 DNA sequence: TGTGCCAGAAGCTTAGCACCAGGACAAAACTACGAGCAGTACTTC. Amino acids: CARSLAPGQNYEQYF.

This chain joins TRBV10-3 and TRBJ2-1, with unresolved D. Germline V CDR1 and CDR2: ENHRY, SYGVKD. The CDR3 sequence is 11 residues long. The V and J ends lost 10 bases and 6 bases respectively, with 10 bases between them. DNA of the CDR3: TGTGCCACCCTCCATGGCAATGAGCAGTTCTTC. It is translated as CATLHGNEQFF.

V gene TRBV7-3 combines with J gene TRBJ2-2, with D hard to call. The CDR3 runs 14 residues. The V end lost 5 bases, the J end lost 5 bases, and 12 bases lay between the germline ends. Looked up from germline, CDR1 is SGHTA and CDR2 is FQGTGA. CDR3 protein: CASSEALETGELFF. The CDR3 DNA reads TGTGCCAGCAGCGAAGCCTTGGAAACCGGGGAGCTGTTTTTT. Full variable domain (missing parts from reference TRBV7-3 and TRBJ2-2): GAGVSQTPSNKVTEKGKYVELRCDPISGHTALYWYRQSLGQGPEFLIYFQGTGAADDSGLPNDRFFAVRPEGSVSTLKIQRTERGDSAVYLCASSEALETGELFFGEGSRLTVL.

The CDR3 bases are TGTGCCTGGAGGACGGGGGTGGAGCAGTACTTC. This encodes CAWRTGVEQYF. The chain joins TRBV30 to TRBJ2-7, with a possible D match to TRBD2 (6 bases). This CDR3 contains 11 residues. Between the trimmed V and J ends, which lost 3 bases and 7 bases, there was a span of 10 bases. Looked up from germline, CDR1 is GTSNPN and CDR2 is SVGIG (reference sequence).

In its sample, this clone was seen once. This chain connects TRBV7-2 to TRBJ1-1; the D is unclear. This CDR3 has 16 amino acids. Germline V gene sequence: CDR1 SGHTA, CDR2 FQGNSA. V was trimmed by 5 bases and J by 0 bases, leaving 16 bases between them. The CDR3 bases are TGTGCCAGCAGCCCCCCGCGGGGAAGATTGAACACTGAAGCTTTCTTT. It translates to CASSPPRGRLNTEAFF.

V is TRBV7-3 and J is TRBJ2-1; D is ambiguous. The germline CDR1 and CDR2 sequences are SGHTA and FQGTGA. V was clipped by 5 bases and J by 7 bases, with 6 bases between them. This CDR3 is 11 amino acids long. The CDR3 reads CASSLGNEQFF. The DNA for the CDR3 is TGTGCCAGCAGCCTCGGAAATGAGCAGTTCTTC.

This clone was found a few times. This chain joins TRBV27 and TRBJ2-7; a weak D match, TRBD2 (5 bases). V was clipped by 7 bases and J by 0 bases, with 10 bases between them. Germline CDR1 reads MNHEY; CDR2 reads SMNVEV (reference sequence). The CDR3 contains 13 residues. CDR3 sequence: CASTGSSSYEQYF. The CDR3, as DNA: TGTGCCAGCACGGGGAGTAGCTCCTACGAGCAGTACTTC.